This record looks at one T cell receptor (beta chain) sequence and its context. J was trimmed by 5 bases and V by 10 bases; bases with no gene match: 4. There are 12 residues in the CDR3. This sample is drawn from a study of human T cells and chemical hapten exposure. The time point denotes: patch test 1, 2 weeks after DPC sensitization. Treatment here: therapeutic diphenylcyclopropenone sensitization with weekly scalp DPC. Each CDR3 protein is one row after TCRdb ran MiXCR on the RACE reads. The repertoire includes fewer than 400,000 distinct CDR3 sequences, around 7% of them detected once, and approximately 8% sits in the top ten.

The sample here was whole blood, taken in connection with sensitization to the hapten diphenylcyclopropenone (DPC). This TCR was sampled from a woman aged 18-35 years with alopecia areata. Some clones in this sample may be carry-over from other donors' samples. The chain joins TRBV12-3 or TRBV12-4 to TRBJ1-5, with TRBD1 matching 8 bases. CDR3 amino acids: CANGTGYQPQHF. CDR3 DNA: TGTGCCAACGGGACAGGTTATCAGCCCCAGCATTTT.